This T cell receptor (beta chain) was profiled in a study of cytomegalovirus exposure and HLA in healthy donors. Points from the study as a whole: Altogether, 150 to 200 TCR beta chains were recorded as cytomegalovirus-associated.

Worth noting for this clone: Its specificity is unknown.

The PCR contained 60 Vbeta and 13 Jbeta primers. Sequencing used immunoSEQ multiplex PCR; TCRdb keeps in-frame clones, though not all of them. This table holds roughly 200,000 clones, about four fifths found once. The sequencing sample was made of PBMCs. This sequence originates from a girl under 18 in good health and CMV-seropositive.

This chain's CDR3 is CASSLWGLAGERNTGELFF. The CDR3 DNA is TGTGCCAGCAGCTTATGGGGACTAGCGGGGGAAAGGAACACCGGGGAGCTGTTTTTT. V gene TRBV7-2 combines with J gene TRBJ2-2; 14 bases line up with TRBD2. The CDR3 spans 19 residues. Germline CDR1 and CDR2: SGHTA and FQGNSA. V gave up 2 bases and J gave up 1 base; unmatched junction bases: 6.